This T cell receptor (beta chain) appears in the sequencing data of a study of shared clonotypes between healthy human individuals. Study-level points and caveats: The sharing of 4% to 5.5% of naive CD4 clonotypes was seen across a few donors.

A remark on this clone: Its antigen remains unknown.

The genomic DNA of each subset was split evenly across several immunoSEQ plates. Libraries were prepared by immunoSEQ multiplex PCR; TCRdb keeps only in-frame clonotypes and omits some of them. The sample yields more than 2,000,000 clones, just over 90% seen once. Subsets obtained from CD4+ cells comprised CD45RA+ naive and CD45RA-negative memory cells. This CDR3 has 15 residues. J lost 4 bases, V lost 1 base, and 7 bases had no gene match. Per germline, CDR1 SEHNR and CDR2 FQNEAQ (reference sequence). Sequenced: naive CD4+ T cells from PBMCs. Subset here: CD45RA+ positively selected. The source of this sequence is a man aged 18 to 30 in good health. Some clones in this sample may be carry-over from other donors' samples. V and J are TRBV7-9 and TRBJ2-7; 7 bases line up with TRBD2. CDR3 nucleotide sequence: TGTGCCAGCAGCTTAGAAGGCGGGAGTGGTTACGAGCAGTACTTC. It specifies CASSLEGGSGYEQYF.